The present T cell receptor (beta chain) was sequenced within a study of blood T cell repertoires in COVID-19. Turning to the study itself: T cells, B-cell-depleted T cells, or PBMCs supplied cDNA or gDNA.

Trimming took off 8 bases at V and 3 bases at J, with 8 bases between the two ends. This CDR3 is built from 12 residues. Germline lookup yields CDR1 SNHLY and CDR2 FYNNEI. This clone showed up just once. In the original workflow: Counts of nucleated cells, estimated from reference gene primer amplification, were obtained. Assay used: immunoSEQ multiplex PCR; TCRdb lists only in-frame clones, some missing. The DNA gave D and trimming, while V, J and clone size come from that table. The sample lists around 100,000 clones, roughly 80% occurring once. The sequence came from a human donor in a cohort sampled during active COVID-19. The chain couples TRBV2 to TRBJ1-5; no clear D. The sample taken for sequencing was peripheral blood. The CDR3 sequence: CASAQANQPQHF. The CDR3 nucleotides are TGTGCCAGCGCGCAGGCCAATCAGCCCCAGCATTTT.